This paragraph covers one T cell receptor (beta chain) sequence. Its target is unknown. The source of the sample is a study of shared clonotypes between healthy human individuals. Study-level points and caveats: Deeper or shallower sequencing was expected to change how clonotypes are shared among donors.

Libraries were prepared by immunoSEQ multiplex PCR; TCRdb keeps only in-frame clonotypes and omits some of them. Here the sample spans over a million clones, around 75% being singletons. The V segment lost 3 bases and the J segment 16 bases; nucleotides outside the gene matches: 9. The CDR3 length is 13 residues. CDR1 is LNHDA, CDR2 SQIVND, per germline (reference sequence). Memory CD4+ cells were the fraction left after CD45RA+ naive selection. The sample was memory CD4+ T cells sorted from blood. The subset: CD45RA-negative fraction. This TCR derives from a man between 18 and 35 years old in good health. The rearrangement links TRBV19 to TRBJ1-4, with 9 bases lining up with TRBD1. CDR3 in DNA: TGTGCCAGTAGTATCCCCGGGACAGGGCGGCCGTTTTTT. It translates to CASSIPGTGRPFF.